This passage covers 2 T cell receptor beta chains from one sample sequenced in a study of OX40 agonist ivuxolimab in advanced cancers. Assay: immunoSEQ multiplex PCR; the TCRdb copy retains only in-frame clones and omits some. The sample lists about 64,000 clones, 80% to 90% occurring once. Source: CD4+ or CD8+ T cells sorted from blood, taken in a trial of the OX40 agonist ivuxolimab. The receptors shown here come from an adult with an advanced solid tumor such as melanoma, head and neck, liver or kidney cancer.

The chain joins TRBV30 to TRBJ1-5; no definite D call. Germline values: CDR1 GTSNPN, CDR2 SVGIG (reference sequence). The CDR3 is 13 residues long. Trimming left V 0 bases short and J 0 bases short, with 3 bases between. This chain's CDR3 is CAWSVLSNQPQHF. The CDR3 region has the DNA TGTGCCTGGAGTGTACTTAGCAATCAGCCCCAGCATTTT.

J is TRBJ1-1 and V is TRBV4-1; a possible D gene is TRBD1 (5 bases). This CDR3 is 15 amino acids long. CDR1 MGHRA and CDR2 YSYEKL come from the germline V gene. Deletions cut 1 base from V and 0 bases from J, with 9 bases between. The CDR3 loop reads CASSQVGGMNTEAFF. The DNA of the CDR3 is TGCGCCAGCAGCCAAGTTGGGGGAATGAACACTGAAGCTTTCTTT.